This T cell receptor (beta chain) was retrieved from a study of blood T cell repertoires in COVID-19. This CDR3 contains 17 residues. Trimming shortened V by 2 bases and J by 0 bases, and 16 bases separated the two germline ends. Germline CDR1 is GTSNPN and CDR2 is SVGIG (reference sequence). This table comes from immunoSEQ multiplex PCR, and its TCRdb copy is limited to in-frame clones, with some not included. Of about 170,000 clones listed, around 74% are singletons. Source material: peripheral blood. The origin of this receptor is a man between 65 and 79 years old with acute or convalescent COVID-19. The V call is TRBV30, the J call TRBJ2-2; D is possibly TRBD1 (6 bases). The CDR3 spells CAWSPKPTGANTGELFF. The CDR3 nucleotides read TGTGCCTGGAGTCCTAAGCCGACAGGAGCGAACACCGGGGAGCTGTTTTTT. Supplemented by reference TRBV30 and TRBJ2-2, the full variable domain reads SQTIHQWPATLVQPVGSPLSLECTVEGTSNPNLYWYRQAAGRGLQLLFYSVGIGQISSEVPQNLSASRPQDRQFILSSKKLLLSDSGFYLCAWSPKPTGANTGELFFGEGSRLTVL.